These 25 T cell receptor beta chains originate from one sample sequenced in a study of blood T cell repertoires in COVID-19. The method was immunoSEQ multiplex PCR; TCRdb's version includes in-frame clones alone and lacks a portion of them. The sample contains 150,000 or so clones, 82% of which appear only once. The sample consisted of peripheral blood. The receptors derive from a woman in her sixties or seventies with acute or convalescent COVID-19.

The chain joins TRBV27 to TRBJ2-1, with 10 positions matching TRBD2. After removal of 4 bases from V and 14 bases from J, the junction contained 8 bases not matched to a gene. This CDR3 has 13 residues. Germline V lookup: CDR1 MNHEY, CDR2 SMNVEV (reference sequence). The CDR3 loop is CASSSATGTSEFF. The CDR3 nucleotides read TGTGCCAGCAGTTCCGCAACCGGGACTAGCGAGTTCTTC.

This rearrangement joins TRBV19 to TRBJ2-7; D perhaps matches TRBD1 (5 bases). Trimming left V 6 bases short and J 0 bases short, with 12 bases between. This CDR3 is built from 14 residues. Germline V CDR1 and CDR2: LNHDA, SQIVND (reference sequence). The chain's CDR3 is CASSHTRASYEQYF. In DNA form, the CDR3 reads TGTGCCAGTAGCCATACCAGGGCCTCCTACGAGCAGTACTTC.

V usage is TRBV10-3 and J usage is TRBJ1-2, with 7 bases lining up with TRBD1. This CDR3 region has 13 residues. Germline CDR1 is ENHRY and CDR2 is SYGVKD. J was trimmed by 2 bases and V by 6 bases; bases with no gene match: 3. Here the CDR3 reads CAISAQGNYGYTF. The CDR3 DNA reads TGTGCCATCAGCGCACAGGGGAACTATGGCTACACCTTC.

J is TRBJ1-6 and V is TRBV3-1 (or the pseudogene TRBV3-2); 9 nucleotides line up with TRBD1. Germline trimming cut 4 bases from V and 10 bases from J; bases unmatched to any gene: 2. This CDR3 has 13 residues. Germline assignment: CDR1 LGHDT and CDR2 YNNKEL (reference sequence). CDR3 nucleotide sequence: TGTGCCAGCAGCCCAGACAGGGGGTCACCCCTCCACTTT. Protein sequence: CASSPDRGSPLHF.

V gene TRBV11-3 combines with J gene TRBJ2-2; 9 bases agree with TRBD2. V dropped 1 base and J dropped 4; count of bases not matched to a gene: 4. CDR3 length: 16 amino acids. The germline CDR1 and CDR2 sequences are SGHNT and YENEEA. CDR3 in amino acids: CASSLGGSGSTGELFF. For the CDR3, the DNA is TGTGCCAGCAGCTTAGGTGGTAGCGGGAGCACCGGGGAGCTGTTTTTT. Filled out from reference TRBV11-3 and TRBJ2-2, the complete variable domain reads EAGVVQSPRYKIIEKKQPVAFWCNPISGHNTLYWYLQNLGQGPELLIRYENEEAVDDSQLPKDRFSAERLKGVDSTLKIQPAELGDSAVYLCASSLGGSGSTGELFFGEGSRLTVL.

This clone has just one count. CDR3 sequence reads: CASSLTGGYEQYF. CDR3 sequence (DNA): TGTGCCAGCAGCTTGACAGGGGGTTACGAGCAGTACTTC. The rearrangement uses TRBV5-6 and TRBJ2-7; 8 positions match TRBD1. Trimming at V came to 1 base and at J to 4 bases, leaving 1 base not matched to a gene. The CDR3 totals 13 residues. The germline V gene encodes CDR1 SGHDT and CDR2 YYEEEE. The full variable domain, in which reference TRBV5-6 and TRBJ2-7 provide the parts outside the CDR3, is DAGVTQSPTHLIKTRGQQVTLRCSPKSGHDTVSWYQQALGQGPQFIFQYYEEEERQRGNFPDRFSGHQFPNYSSELNVNALLLGDSALYLCASSLTGGYEQYFGPGTRLTVT.

The gene calls are TRBV30 and TRBJ1-4; a possible D gene is TRBD1 (6 bases). This CDR3 has 13 residues. In germline, CDR1 is GTSNPN, CDR2 SVGIG (reference sequence). With 2 bases removed from V and 8 bases from J, the gap between germline ends came to 12 bases. The CDR3 coding sequence is TGTGCCTGGAGTCCCAACAGGGAGGAAAAACTGTTTTTT. This encodes CAWSPNREEKLFF.

V is TRBV5-1 and J is TRBJ1-4, with a tentative D call TRBD1 (5 bases). V lost 0 bases and J 8 bases, leaving 14 bases between the germline ends. The germline V gene has CDR1 SGHRS and CDR2 YFSETQ. The CDR3 runs to 15 residues. The CDR3 sequence is CASSLEPRVEEKLFF. CDR3 DNA sequence: TGCGCCAGCAGCTTGGAACCCAGGGTAGAAGAAAAACTGTTTTTT.

This clone was recorded only once. J is TRBJ2-3 and V is TRBV29-1, with D possibly matching TRBD1 (6 bases). The CDR3 has 13 amino acids. Germline-derived CDR1 and CDR2 are SQVTM and ANQGSEA. The V end lost 6 bases, the J end lost 2 bases, and 12 bases lay between the germline ends. The CDR3 sequence is CSVDRQTTDTQYF. The DNA of the CDR3 is TGCAGCGTGGACAGACAGACCACAGATACGCAGTATTTT.

This clone occurred a few times. The rearrangement uses TRBV5-6 and TRBJ2-2; 9 bases match TRBD2. The CDR3 spans 14 residues. The junction had 3 bases not matched to a gene; V was cut back by 4 bases and J by 5 bases. CDR1 is SGHDT, CDR2 YYEEEE, per germline. DNA of the CDR3: TGTGCCAGCAGCCGGCTAGCGGGGACCGGGGAGCTGTTTTTT. It is translated as CASSRLAGTGELFF.

The chain carries TRBV4-3 and TRBJ1-2; D not certain. From germline, CDR1 is LGHNA and CDR2 YSLEER. V gave up 0 bases and J gave up 2 bases, with 10 bases separating them. The CDR3 sequence is 15 residues long. CDR3 region: CASSQDNRVNYGYTF. DNA for the CDR3: TGCGCCAGCAGCCAAGACAACAGAGTGAACTATGGCTACACCTTC.

The V and J genes are TRBV14 and TRBJ2-1, with 10 bases identical to TRBD1. The CDR3 is 16 amino acids. Germline values: CDR1 SGHDN, CDR2 FVKESK. Trimming cost V 3 bases and J 2 bases; bases outside gene matches: 4. CDR3 region: CASSHGTGVTYNEQFF. CDR3 nucleotides: TGTGCCAGCAGCCACGGGACAGGGGTTACCTACAATGAGCAGTTCTTC. The complete variable domain, with remaining parts taken from reference TRBV14 and TRBJ2-1, reads EAGVTQFPSHSVIEKGQTVTLRCDPISGHDNLYWYRRVMGKEIKFLLHFVKESKQDESGMPNNRFLAERTGGTYSTLKVQPAELEDSGVYFCASSHGTGVTYNEQFFGPGTRLTVL.

The chain uses TRBV7-2 and TRBJ1-3; D unresolved. The germline CDR1 and CDR2 sequences are SGHTA and FQGNSA. Trimming left V 4 bases short and J 2 bases short, with 9 bases between. The CDR3 runs to 14 residues. The CDR3 region is CASSSLLTGNTIYF. The CDR3 DNA follows: TGTGCCAGCAGCTCACTCTTAACTGGAAACACCATATATTTT. The full variable domain, completed using reference TRBV7-2 and TRBJ1-3, is GAGVSQSPSNKVTEKGKDVELRCDPISGHTALYWYRQSLGQGLEFLIYFQGNSAPDKSGLPSDRFSAERTGGSVSTLTIQRTQQEDSAVYLCASSSLLTGNTIYFGEGSWLTVV.

The gene calls are TRBV28 and TRBJ2-7; D is ambiguous. The germline CDR1 and CDR2 sequences are MDHEN and SYDVKM. V lost 3 bases and J 2 bases, leaving 11 bases between the germline ends. This CDR3 contains 14 residues. CDR3 protein: CASSFGQATYEQYF. The CDR3 DNA sequence: TGTGCCAGCAGTTTTGGCCAGGCCACCTACGAGCAGTACTTC.

The chain combines TRBV19 with TRBJ1-5; D remains unclear. The CDR3 runs 15 residues. Trimming took off 5 bases at V and 0 bases at J, with 11 bases between the two ends. Germline CDR1 is LNHDA and CDR2 is SQIVND (reference sequence). The CDR3 loop reads CASSLQLYSNQPQHF. DNA of the CDR3: TGTGCCAGTAGTCTACAGCTCTATAGCAATCAGCCCCAGCATTTT.

The genes are TRBV9 and TRBJ1-2; tentative D call: TRBD1 (6 bases). Germline V lookup: CDR1 SGDLS, CDR2 YYNGEE. CDR3 length: 14 residues. Trimming shortened V by 0 bases and J by 7 bases, and 13 bases separated the two germline ends. CDR3 DNA: TGTGCCAGCAGCGTAGGCGGGGGGCAAAGTGGCTACACCTTC. It codes for CASSVGGGQSGYTF.

The rearrangement joins TRBV7-9 to TRBJ1-4, with a weak D call TRBD1 (5 bases). The CDR3 sequence is 15 residues long. Germline CDR1 SEHNR, CDR2 FQNEAQ (reference sequence). With 5 bases removed from V and 2 bases from J, the gap between germline ends came to 12 bases. CDR3 region: CASSIPTDTNEKLFF. The DNA of the CDR3 is TGTGCCAGCAGCATACCGACAGATACTAATGAAAAACTGTTTTTT.

The CDR3: CASSLSGQGGYGYTF. The CDR3 DNA is TGCGCCAGCAGCCTTTCAGGACAGGGGGGCTATGGCTACACCTTC. The chain has TRBV5-1 and TRBJ1-2; TRBD1 aligns across 10 bases. V shed 4 bases and J 4 bases; nucleotides not matched to a gene: 7. Germline V gene data show CDR1 as SGHRS and CDR2 as YFSETQ. The CDR3 covers 15 residues.

The chain is built from TRBV2 and TRBJ2-1, with 8 bases that match TRBD1. Germline CDR1 SNHLY, CDR2 FYNNEI. The length of the CDR3 is 16 residues. Trimming cost V 6 bases and J 5 bases; bases outside gene matches: 12. The CDR3 region is CASSPSRQGSHNEQFF. The CDR3 DNA follows: TGTGCCAGCAGCCCATCCCGACAGGGGTCTCACAATGAGCAGTTCTTC. The full variable domain, its missing parts supplied by reference TRBV2 and TRBJ2-1, is EPEVTQTPSHQVTQMGQEVILRCVPISNHLYFYWYRQILGQKVEFLVSFYNNEISEKSEIFDDQFSVERPDGSNFTLKIRSTKLEDSAMYFCASSPSRQGSHNEQFFGPGTRLTVL.

This clone has more than one count but fewer than ten. This chain uses TRBV24-1 with TRBJ2-1, with 9 bases fitting TRBD2. The trim removed 5 bases at V and 8 bases at J, leaving 9 bases unmatched. CDR3 size: 15 residues. Germline V gene lookup returns CDR1 KGHDR and CDR2 SFDVKD. The chain's CDR3 is CATSAGGRAVYEQFF. The CDR3, as DNA: TGTGCCACCAGTGCTGGCGGGAGGGCCGTTTATGAGCAGTTCTTC.

J is TRBJ2-1 and V is TRBV7-9, with 7 positions matching TRBD2. V lost 1 base to trimming and J lost 4 bases; unmatched junction nucleotides: 7. Germline V gives CDR1 SEHNR, CDR2 FQNEAQ (reference sequence). The CDR3 spans 16 residues. This CDR3 is CASSLDSGEGYNEQFF. The CDR3, as DNA: TGTGCCAGCAGCTTAGATTCGGGGGAGGGTTACAATGAGCAGTTCTTC.

The J gene is TRBJ2-5, the V gene TRBV11-3, with a weak D call TRBD1 (5 bases). Trimming took off 0 bases at V and 6 bases at J, with 5 bases between the two ends. This CDR3 is 12 amino acids long. Germline CDR1 is SGHNT and CDR2 is YENEEA. The CDR3 nucleotides are TGTGCCAGCAGCTTAGAGGGGCAGACCCAGTACTTC. Encoded protein: CASSLEGQTQYF.

This chain uses TRBV5-1 with TRBJ2-1, with TRBD2 matching over 13 bases. The CDR3 spans 16 residues. The V gene end was trimmed by 1 base and the J gene end by 8 bases; junction bases not matched to a gene: 6. Germline V gene sequence: CDR1 SGHRS, CDR2 YFSETQ. In nucleotides, the CDR3 is TGCGCCAGCAGCTTGTGGACTAGCGGGAGAGGGTATGAGCAGTTCTTC. Translating gives CASSLWTSGRGYEQFF.

Only one count was recorded for this clone. The V and J genes are TRBV19 and TRBJ1-5, with unresolved D. There are 18 residues in the CDR3. The V gene's germline CDR1 is LNHDA and CDR2 SQIVND (reference sequence). Trimming took off 2 bases at V and 2 bases at J, with 19 bases between the two ends. DNA of the CDR3: TGTGCCAGTAGTATACTACCCTACAGCACCTCGGGCAATCAGCCCCAGCATTTT. Translated: CASSILPYSTSGNQPQHF.

The V and J genes are TRBV19 and TRBJ2-1; D perhaps matches TRBD2 (5 bases). Trimming removed 5 bases at V and 6 bases at J, with 14 bases between. The CDR3 runs to 14 residues. Germline lookup yields CDR1 LNHDA and CDR2 SQIVND (reference sequence). The CDR3 DNA follows: TGTGCCAGTAGTCCCAGCGGCTCCCTCAATGAGCAGTTCTTC. This sequence encodes CASSPSGSLNEQFF. Full variable domain (rest looked up from reference TRBV19 and TRBJ2-1): DGGITQSPKYLFRKEGQNVTLSCEQNLNHDAMYWYRQDPGQGLRLIYYSQIVNDFQKGDIAEGYSVSREKKESFPLTVTSAQKNPTAFYLCASSPSGSLNEQFFGPGTRLTVL.